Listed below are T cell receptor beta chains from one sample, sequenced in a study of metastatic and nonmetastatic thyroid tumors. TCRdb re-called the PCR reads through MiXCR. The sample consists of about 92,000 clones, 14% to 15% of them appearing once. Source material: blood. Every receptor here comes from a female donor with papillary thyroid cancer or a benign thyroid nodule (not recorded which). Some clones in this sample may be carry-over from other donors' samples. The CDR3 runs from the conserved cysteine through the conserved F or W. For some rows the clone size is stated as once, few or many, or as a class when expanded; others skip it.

CASSLDGYEQFF	12	few	TRBV6-1	TRBJ2-1
CASSLEGTEAFF	12	many	TRBV5-1	TRBJ1-1
CASSPTGGGGYTF	13	few	TRBV19	TRBJ1-2
CSARDYRDSTNSPLHF	16	many	TRBV20-1	TRBJ1-6
CASSRWTTGRTYYGYTF	17	NA	TRBV5-6	TRBJ1-2
CASSLLGWTGANTEAFF	17	NA	TRBV5-4	TRBJ1-1
CAWSVQWTVVYGYTF	15	NA	TRBV30	TRBJ1-2
CASSVTGLNSPLHF	14	many	TRBV9	TRBJ1-6
CSAAGGQPQPQHF	13	many	TRBV20-1	TRBJ1-5
CASSYPLSRGTVQAQPQHF	19	NA	TRBV6-2/TRBV6-3	TRBJ1-5
CASSKGLNSPLHF	13	many	TRBV28	TRBJ1-6
CASSLGYGERNGYTF	15	many	TRBV28	TRBJ1-2
CSALGGYNSPLHF	13	many	TRBV20-1	TRBJ1-6
CSVDIGDEQYITDTQYF	17	NA	TRBV29-1	TRBJ2-3
CASIFGGWAHGELFF	15	NA	TRBV7-2	TRBJ2-2
CSARSTTGRHF	11	many	TRBV20-1	TRBJ1-6